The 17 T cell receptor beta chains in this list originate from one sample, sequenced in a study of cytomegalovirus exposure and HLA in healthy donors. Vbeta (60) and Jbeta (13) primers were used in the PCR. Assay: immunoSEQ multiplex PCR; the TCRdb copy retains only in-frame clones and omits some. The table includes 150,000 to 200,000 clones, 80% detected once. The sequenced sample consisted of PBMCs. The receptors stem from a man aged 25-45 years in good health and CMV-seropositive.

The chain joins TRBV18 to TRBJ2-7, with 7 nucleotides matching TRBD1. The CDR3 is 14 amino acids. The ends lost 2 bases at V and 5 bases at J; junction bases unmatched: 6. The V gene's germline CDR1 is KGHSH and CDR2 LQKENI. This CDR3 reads CASSPATGSNEQYF. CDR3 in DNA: TGTGCCAGCTCACCAGCGACAGGGAGCAACGAGCAGTACTTC.

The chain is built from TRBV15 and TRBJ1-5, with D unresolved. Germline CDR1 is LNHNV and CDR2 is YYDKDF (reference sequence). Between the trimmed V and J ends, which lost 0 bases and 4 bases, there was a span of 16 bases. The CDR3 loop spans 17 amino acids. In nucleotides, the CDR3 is TGTGCCACCAGCAGAGATTTGCGAGCCCCTCGAAATCAGCCCCAGCATTTT. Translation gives CATSRDLRAPRNQPQHF.

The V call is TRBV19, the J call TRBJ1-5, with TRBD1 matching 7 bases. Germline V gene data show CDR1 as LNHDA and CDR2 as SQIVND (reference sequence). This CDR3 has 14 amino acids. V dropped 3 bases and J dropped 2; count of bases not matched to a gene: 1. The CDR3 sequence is CASSMQGGNQPQHF. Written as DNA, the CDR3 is TGTGCCAGTAGTATGCAGGGGGGCAATCAGCCCCAGCATTTT. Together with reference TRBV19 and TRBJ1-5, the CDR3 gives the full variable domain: DGGITQSPKYLFRKEGQNVTLSCEQNLNHDAMYWYRQDPGQGLRLIYYSQIVNDFQKGDIAEGYSVSREKKESFPLTVTSAQKNPTAFYLCASSMQGGNQPQHFGDGTRLSIL.

CDR3 region: CASSRTGVNQPQHF. The CDR3 nucleotides are TGTGCCAGCAGCCGGACAGGGGTAAATCAGCCCCAGCATTTT. The chain recombines TRBV5-6 with TRBJ1-5, with 9 nucleotides matching TRBD1. Per the germline V gene, CDR1 is SGHDT and CDR2 is YYEEEE. J was trimmed by 4 bases and V by 4 bases; bases with no gene match: 3. The CDR3 length is 14 residues.

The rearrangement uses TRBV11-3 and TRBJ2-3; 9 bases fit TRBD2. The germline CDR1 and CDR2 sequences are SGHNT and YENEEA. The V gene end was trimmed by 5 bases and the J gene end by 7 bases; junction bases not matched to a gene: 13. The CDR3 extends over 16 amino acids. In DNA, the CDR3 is TGTGCCAGCAGCGGAAGCGGGGGGCAAACTCCTTATACGCAGTATTTT. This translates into CASSGSGGQTPYTQYF.

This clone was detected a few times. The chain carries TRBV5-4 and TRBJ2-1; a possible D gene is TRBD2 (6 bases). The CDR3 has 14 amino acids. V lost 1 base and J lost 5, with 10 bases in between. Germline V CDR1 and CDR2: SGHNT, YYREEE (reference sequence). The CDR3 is CASSLRTINNEQFF. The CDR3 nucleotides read TGTGCCAGCAGCTTGAGGACTATCAACAATGAGCAGTTCTTC.

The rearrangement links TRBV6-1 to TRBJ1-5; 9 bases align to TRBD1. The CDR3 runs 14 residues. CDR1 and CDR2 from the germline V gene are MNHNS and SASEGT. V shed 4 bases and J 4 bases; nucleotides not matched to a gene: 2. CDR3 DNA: TGTGCCAGCAGTGGACAGGGGGGTAATCAGCCCCAGCATTTT. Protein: CASSGQGGNQPQHF.

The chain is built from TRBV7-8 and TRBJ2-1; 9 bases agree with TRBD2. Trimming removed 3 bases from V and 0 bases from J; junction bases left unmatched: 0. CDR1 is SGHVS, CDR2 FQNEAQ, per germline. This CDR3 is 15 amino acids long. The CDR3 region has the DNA TGTGCCAGCAGCTTTAGCGGGAGCTCCTACAATGAGCAGTTCTTC. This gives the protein CASSFSGSSYNEQFF. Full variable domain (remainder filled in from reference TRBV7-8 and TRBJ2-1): GAGVSQSPRYKVAKRGQDVALRCDPISGHVSLFWYQQALGQGPEFLTYFQNEAQLDKSGLPSDRFFAERPEGSVSTLKIQRTQQEDSAVYLCASSFSGSSYNEQFFGPGTRLTVL.

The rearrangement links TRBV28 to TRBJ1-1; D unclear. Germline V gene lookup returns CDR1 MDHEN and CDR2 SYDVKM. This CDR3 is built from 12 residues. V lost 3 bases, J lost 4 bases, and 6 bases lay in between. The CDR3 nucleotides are TGTGCCAGCAGTTTGAGGATCACTGAAGCTTTCTTT. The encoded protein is CASSLRITEAFF. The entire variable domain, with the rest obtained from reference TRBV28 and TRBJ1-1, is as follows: DVKVTQSSRYLVKRTGEKVFLECVQDMDHENMFWYRQDPGLGLRLIYFSYDVKMKEKGDIPEGYSVSREKKERFSLILESASTNQTSMYLCASSLRITEAFFGQGTRLTVV.

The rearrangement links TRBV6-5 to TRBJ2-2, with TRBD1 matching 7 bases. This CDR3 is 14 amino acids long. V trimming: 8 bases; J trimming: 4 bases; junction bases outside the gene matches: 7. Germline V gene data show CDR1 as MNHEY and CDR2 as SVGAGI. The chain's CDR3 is CASRRQGRTGELFF. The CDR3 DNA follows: TGTGCCAGCCGGAGACAGGGCCGCACCGGGGAGCTGTTTTTT.

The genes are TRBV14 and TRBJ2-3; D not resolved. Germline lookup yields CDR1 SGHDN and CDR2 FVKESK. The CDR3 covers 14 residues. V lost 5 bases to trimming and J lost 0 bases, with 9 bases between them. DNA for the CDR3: TGTGCCAGCAGCACTCGAGCTAGCACAGATACGCAGTATTTT. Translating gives CASSTRASTDTQYF.

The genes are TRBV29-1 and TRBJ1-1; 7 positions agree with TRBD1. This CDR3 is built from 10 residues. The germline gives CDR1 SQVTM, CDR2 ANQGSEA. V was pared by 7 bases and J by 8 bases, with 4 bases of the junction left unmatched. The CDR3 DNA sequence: TGCAGCGCATTGACAGGGGAAGCTTTCTTT. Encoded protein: CSALTGEAFF.

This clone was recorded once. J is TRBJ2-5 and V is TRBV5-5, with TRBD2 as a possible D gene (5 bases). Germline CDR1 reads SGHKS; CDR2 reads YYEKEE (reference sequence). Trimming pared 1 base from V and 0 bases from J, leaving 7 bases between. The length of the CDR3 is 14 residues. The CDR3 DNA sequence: TGTGCCAGCAGCTTGCCGGGGAACCAAGAGACCCAGTACTTC. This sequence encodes CASSLPGNQETQYF.

The CDR3 DNA reads TGTGCCAGCAGTCCCCCGACCGGGACATCAGGGTATGGCTACACCTTC. Residues: CASSPPTGTSGYGYTF. The chain recombines TRBV7-9 with TRBJ1-2; possibly TRBD1 for D (6 bases). This CDR3 spans 16 amino acids. Trimming took off 6 bases at V and 5 bases at J, with 22 bases between the two ends. Germline V gives CDR1 SEHNR, CDR2 FQNEAQ (reference sequence).

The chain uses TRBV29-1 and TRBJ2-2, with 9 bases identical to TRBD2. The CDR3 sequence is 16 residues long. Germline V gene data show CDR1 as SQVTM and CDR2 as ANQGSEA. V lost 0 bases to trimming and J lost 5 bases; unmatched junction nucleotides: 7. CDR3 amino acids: CSVEDAASGETGELFF. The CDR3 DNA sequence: TGCAGCGTTGAAGATGCGGCTAGCGGGGAAACCGGGGAGCTGTTTTTT.

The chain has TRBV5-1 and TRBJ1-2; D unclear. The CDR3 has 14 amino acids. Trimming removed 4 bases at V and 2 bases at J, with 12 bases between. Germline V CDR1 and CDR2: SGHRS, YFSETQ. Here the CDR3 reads CASSQATGNYGYTF. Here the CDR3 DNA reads TGCGCCAGCAGCCAAGCGACGGGGAACTATGGCTACACCTTC.

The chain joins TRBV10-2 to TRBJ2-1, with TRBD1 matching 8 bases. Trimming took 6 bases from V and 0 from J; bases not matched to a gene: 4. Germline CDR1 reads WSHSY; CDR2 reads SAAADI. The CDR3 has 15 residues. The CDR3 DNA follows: TGCGCCAGCAGGGGACAGGAGAGCTCCTACAATGAGCAGTTCTTC. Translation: CASRGQESSYNEQFF.